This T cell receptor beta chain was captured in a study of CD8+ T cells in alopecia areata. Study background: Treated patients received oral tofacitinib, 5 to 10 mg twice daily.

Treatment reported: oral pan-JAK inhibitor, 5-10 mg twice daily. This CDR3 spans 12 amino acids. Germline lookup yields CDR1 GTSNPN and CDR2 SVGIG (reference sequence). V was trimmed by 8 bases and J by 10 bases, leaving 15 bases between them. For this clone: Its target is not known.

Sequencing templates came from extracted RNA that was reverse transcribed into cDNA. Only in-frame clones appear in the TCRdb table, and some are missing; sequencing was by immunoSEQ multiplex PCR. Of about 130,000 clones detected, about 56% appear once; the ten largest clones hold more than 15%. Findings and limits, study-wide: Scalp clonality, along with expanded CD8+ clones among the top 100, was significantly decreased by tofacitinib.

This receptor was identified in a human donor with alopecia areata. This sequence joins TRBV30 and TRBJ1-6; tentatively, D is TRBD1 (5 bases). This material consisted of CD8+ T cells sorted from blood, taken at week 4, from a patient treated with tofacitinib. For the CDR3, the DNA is TGTGCCCTACAGGAAGAAGGGTCACCCCTCCACTTT. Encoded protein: CALQEEGSPLHF.